This TCR beta chain was captured by sequencing in a study of follicular helper T cells after annual influenza vaccination. Sample time point: 2014-2015 season, pre-vaccination. Adults were given seasonal inactivated influenza vaccine, and blood CD4 subsets were sorted before and after vaccination. Blood volume per time point ranged from roughly 40 to 100 mL. Study-level results: ICOS-CD38- cTfh most often held earlier Day 7 ICOS+CD38+ clones.

Germline V gene sequence: CDR1 LNHNV, CDR2 YYDKDF (reference sequence). J gave up 1 base and V 6 bases, and 9 bases lay outside the gene matches. The CDR3 has 15 amino acids. The protocol was immunoSEQ multiplex PCR, while the TCRdb copy is restricted to in-frame clones and leaves out a portion. The sample has roughly 27,000 clones, about 82% seen once; the top ten hold about 1.2%. About this clone: Antigen: not known.

The chain joins TRBV15 to TRBJ2-7, with TRBD1 identical over 7 bases. The material was CXCR5+ CD38- circulating T follicular helper cells from blood, obtained on the day of influenza vaccination. Subset given: circulating Tfh, non-naive CD4+CXCR5+PD-1+ (ICOS+CD38+ or ICOS-CD38-). This receptor was taken from an adult who received the influenza vaccine. The CDR3 is CATRKNRGSSYEQYF. Here the CDR3 DNA reads TGTGCCACCAGAAAAAACAGGGGATCGTCCTACGAGCAGTACTTC.